These 30 T cell receptor beta chains came from one sample sequenced in a study of blood T cells in healthy people across ages. For the second PCR, which ran for roughly 6 to 12 cycles, a sample-barcoded 5' primer and a J-beta primer mix were used. MiXCR was run by TCRdb on the 5' RACE reads, yielding one entry per CDR3 protein. The sample records some 1.1 million distinct CDR3 sequences, 35% to 40% being singletons. The sample comprised blood. The receptors stem from a man aged 18 to 29 in good health.

This clonotype was detected ten times or more. The V and J genes are TRBV4-2 and TRBJ2-3, with 11 bases that match TRBD2. V shed 0 bases and J 1 base; nucleotides not matched to a gene: 6. The CDR3 extends over 18 amino acids. Germline lookup yields CDR1 LGHNA and CDR2 YNFKEQ. This chain's CDR3 is CASSQDSSSGGRTDTQYF. CDR3 sequence (DNA): TGTGCCAGCAGCCAAGATAGCTCTAGCGGGGGGCGCACAGATACGCAGTATTTT.

The rearrangement joins TRBV20-1 to TRBJ2-3; D unclear. The germline CDR1 and CDR2 sequences are DFQATT and SNEGSKA (reference sequence). This CDR3 spans 15 amino acids. Trimming pared 3 bases from V and 4 bases from J, leaving 17 bases between. CDR3 nucleotides: TGCAGTGCTAGTCCCCCCCTAGATTACCCAGATACGCAGTATTTT. Its protein is CSASPPLDYPDTQYF.

The chain uses TRBV7-2 and TRBJ1-4; D is ambiguous. The V end lost 5 bases, the J end lost 0 bases, and 10 bases lay between the germline ends. Germline CDR1 SGHTA, CDR2 FQGNSA. The CDR3 loop spans 15 amino acids. Here the CDR3 DNA reads TGTACCAGCAGCCCTCTCGGTGCAACTAATGAAAAACTGTTTTTT. It translates to CTSSPLGATNEKLFF.

This clonotype was counted between two and nine times. This chain links TRBV3-1 with TRBJ1-2; D remains unclear. V was pared by 4 bases and J by 7 bases, with 13 bases between. From germline, CDR1 is LGHDT and CDR2 YNNKEL (reference sequence). The CDR3 runs 13 residues. Written as DNA, the CDR3 is TGTGCCAGCAGCCGACTGGGCGCCAGTGGCTACACCTTC. Protein sequence: CASSRLGASGYTF.

For this clonotype: An end of the junction does not agree with germline; a read error may underlie this. V gene TRBV4-3 combines with J gene TRBJ1-5, with D possibly being TRBD1 (5 bases). This CDR3 contains 15 residues. CDR1 and CDR2 (germline): LGHNA, YSLEER. CDR3 DNA sequence: TGCGCCAGCAGCCAAGATGGGGCTAGCAATCAGCACCAGCATTTT. Protein product: CASSQDGASNQHQHF.

The chain is built from TRBV7-2 and TRBJ1-1; a weak D match, TRBD1 (6 bases). The CDR3 length is 16 residues. The V and J ends lost 4 bases and 5 bases respectively, with 20 bases between them. In germline, CDR1 is SGHTA, CDR2 FQGNSA. CDR3 protein: CASSSRSVGAGTEAFF. CDR3 DNA sequence: TGTGCCAGCAGCTCGCGGTCTGTGGGGGCGGGTACTGAAGCTTTCTTT.

This clonotype was seen a handful of times. The rearrangement uses TRBV6-2 or TRBV6-3 and TRBJ2-3; TRBD1 matches 7 bases. The CDR3 totals 14 residues. V was clipped by 7 bases and J by 2 bases; unmatched bases: 6. Germline loops: CDR1 MNHEY, CDR2 SVGEGT. DNA for the CDR3: TGTGCCAGCAAAGACAGGGCCGACACAGATACGCAGTATTTT. This gives the protein CASKDRADTDTQYF.

V is TRBV5-1 and J is TRBJ2-5, with 7 bases identical to TRBD1. The germline CDR1 and CDR2 sequences are SGHRS and YFSETQ. V gave up 1 base and J gave up 5 bases; unmatched junction bases: 5. The CDR3 sequence is 14 residues long. The DNA for the CDR3 is TGCGCCAGCAGCTTGTCAGGGGGACGGGAGACCCAGTACTTC. Translation gives CASSLSGGRETQYF.

The chain recombines TRBV4-3 with TRBJ2-3, with D unclear. The CDR3 spans 13 residues. The germline V gene encodes CDR1 LGHNA and CDR2 YSLEER. V lost 0 bases and J lost 10, with 11 bases in between. The CDR3 DNA follows: TGCGCCAGCAGCCAAGATGGCTGGGATGCGCAGTATTTT. This encodes CASSQDGWDAQYF.

The genes are TRBV20-1 and TRBJ1-5; 7 nucleotides line up with TRBD1. Germline-derived CDR1 and CDR2 are DFQATT and SNEGSKA (reference sequence). The V and J ends lost 5 bases and 3 bases, in that order; junction bases with no gene match: 7. CDR3 length: 14 residues. CDR3 bases: TGCAGTGCTCCAGGACAGGATGACAATCAGCCCCAGCATTTT. Protein product: CSAPGQDDNQPQHF.

This clonotype was picked up a small number of times. The CDR3 DNA reads as TGTGCCAGCAGCTTAGCGATCAGAGATACGCAGTATTTT. It encodes CASSLAIRDTQYF. The chain uses TRBV7-2 and TRBJ2-3; D call uncertain. V gave up 0 bases and J gave up 5 bases, with 6 bases separating them. The CDR3 runs to 13 residues. Germline V gene lookup returns CDR1 SGHTA and CDR2 FQGNSA.

A few counts support this clonotype. V and J are TRBV6-2 or TRBV6-3 and TRBJ2-3, with a weak D call TRBD1 (6 bases). Trimming stripped 6 bases from V and 2 bases from J, with 15 bases between. The length of the CDR3 is 15 residues. Germline V lookup: CDR1 MNHEY, CDR2 SVGEGT. CDR3 sequence (DNA): TGTGCCAGCAGCTCCCCGGGACACCCCACAGATACGCAGTATTTT. Translation gives CASSSPGHPTDTQYF.

In this sample, this clonotype turned up a few times. The chain recombines TRBV12-3 or TRBV12-4 with TRBJ1-1; tentatively, D is TRBD1 (5 bases). The CDR3 length is 13 residues. The ends were cut back, 8 bases at V and 3 bases at J, with 13 bases in the middle. Written as DNA, the CDR3 is TGTGCCAGCGGGGGAGGGTTACACACTGAAGCTTTCTTT. It translates to CASGGGLHTEAFF.

The chain joins TRBV4-2 to TRBJ1-1, with a tentative D call TRBD1 (5 bases). V gave up 0 bases and J gave up 0 bases, with 8 bases separating them. The CDR3 covers 15 residues. Germline V lookup: CDR1 LGHNA, CDR2 YNFKEQ. CDR3 residues: CASSQEGDLNTEAFF. The CDR3 DNA follows: TGTGCCAGCAGCCAAGAAGGGGACCTGAACACTGAAGCTTTCTTT.

Many counts were recorded for this clonotype. The CDR3 region is CASSLRGRNTEAFF. CDR3 DNA sequence: TGTGCCAGCAGTCTCAGGGGGCGGAACACTGAAGCTTTCTTT. The chain recombines TRBV27 with TRBJ1-1, with 8 bases lining up with TRBD1. This CDR3 contains 14 residues. Germline V gives CDR1 MNHEY, CDR2 SMNVEV (reference sequence). Trimming took 5 bases from V and 1 from J; bases not matched to a gene: 3.

With respect to this clonotype: A much larger clonotype is one base distant, so this may be a read error. The chain has TRBV29-1 and TRBJ2-1, with a tentative D call TRBD1 (6 bases). The germline V gene encodes CDR1 SQVTM and CDR2 ANQGSEA. The CDR3 extends over 11 amino acids. DNA for the CDR3: TGCAGCGTTAACAGGGACAATGAGCAGGTCTTC. It codes for CSVNRDNEQVF.

V is TRBV20-1 and J is TRBJ1-1; tentative D call: TRBD1 (5 bases). CDR1 is DFQATT and CDR2 is SNEGSKA in the germline V gene (reference sequence). V lost 3 bases, J lost 1 base, and 18 bases lay in between. The CDR3 length is 16 residues. In DNA form, the CDR3 reads TGCAGTGCTAGTCGGGACCCTATCTCCGGGAACACTGAAGCTTTCTTT. This translates into CSASRDPISGNTEAFF.

This chain joins TRBV12-3 or TRBV12-4 and TRBJ2-1; 8 bases match TRBD1. There are 14 residues in the CDR3. V lost 6 bases and J lost 6; bases outside the gene matches: 7. The CDR3 bases are TGTGCCAGCAGGGACAGGGACAGTTCCAATGAGCAGTTCTTC. This sequence encodes CASRDRDSSNEQFF.

The chain couples TRBV12-3 or TRBV12-4 to TRBJ2-7; 7 bases map to TRBD1. V shed 2 bases, J shed 5 bases, and the junction held 3 bases outside the gene matches. This CDR3 is built from 13 residues. This CDR3 is CASSLKGADEQYF. The CDR3 DNA sequence: TGTGCCAGCAGTTTAAAGGGGGCTGACGAGCAGTACTTC.

This chain uses TRBV5-1 with TRBJ1-2, with 7 bases fitting TRBD1. The trim removed 0 bases at V and 4 bases at J, leaving 6 bases unmatched. There are 15 residues in the CDR3. Germline lookup yields CDR1 SGHRS and CDR2 YFSETQ. This chain's CDR3 is CASSLVGGDVYGYTF. As DNA, the CDR3 is TGCGCCAGCAGCTTGGTAGGGGGCGACGTCTATGGCTACACCTTC.

The chain carries TRBV6-5 and TRBJ2-2, with TRBD1 identical over 10 bases. V lost 6 bases to trimming and J lost 6 bases; unmatched junction nucleotides: 7. The CDR3 covers 15 residues. The germline V gene encodes CDR1 MNHEY and CDR2 SVGAGI. Here the CDR3 reads CASRSGTGEAGELFF. As DNA, the CDR3 is TGTGCCAGCAGGTCCGGGACAGGGGAGGCCGGGGAGCTGTTTTTT.

V and J are TRBV30 and TRBJ1-3, with 8 bases that match TRBD1. This CDR3 has 11 amino acids. Trimming removed 5 bases from V and 8 bases from J; junction bases left unmatched: 2. CDR1 GTSNPN and CDR2 SVGIG come from the germline V gene (reference sequence). The chain's CDR3 is CAWQGADTIYF. As DNA, the CDR3 is TGTGCCTGGCAGGGGGCAGACACCATATATTTT.

The rearrangement joins TRBV12-3 or TRBV12-4 to TRBJ1-1; D unresolved. The CDR3 has 14 residues. Trimming cost V 3 bases and J 5 bases, with 13 bases left between them. CDR3 in DNA: TGTGCCAGCAGTTTCCCCCCGCAGGAGACTGAAGCTTTCTTT. Encoded protein: CASSFPPQETEAFF.

Only a few counts were recorded for this clonotype. The chain recombines TRBV25-1 with TRBJ1-2; unclear D gene. Trimming pared 4 bases from V and 1 base from J, leaving 10 bases between. The germline V gene encodes CDR1 MGHDK and CDR2 SYGVNS. The CDR3 consists of 14 residues. The CDR3 protein is CASSVVGDNYGYTF. CDR3 bases: TGTGCCAGCAGTGTGGTGGGAGATAACTATGGCTACACCTTC.

The rearrangement uses TRBV20-1 and TRBJ2-5; 8 nucleotides align to TRBD2. Losses at the gene ends were 2 bases for V and 2 bases for J; bases not matched to a gene: 7. From germline, CDR1 is DFQATT and CDR2 SNEGSKA (reference sequence). This CDR3 is built from 15 residues. The CDR3: CSARPHSGMQETQYF. The CDR3 nucleotides read TGCAGTGCTAGACCTCATAGCGGGATGCAAGAGACCCAGTACTTC.

This clonotype came up a few times. The J gene is TRBJ2-3, the V gene TRBV20-1; D remains unclear. There are 15 residues in the CDR3. V was clipped by 1 base and J by 1 base, with 12 bases between them. Germline V gene data show CDR1 as DFQATT and CDR2 as SNEGSKA (reference sequence). The CDR3 spells CSARVPDGGTDTQYF. CDR3 sequence (DNA): TGCAGTGCTAGAGTCCCGGACGGAGGCACAGATACGCAGTATTTT.

The V gene is TRBV5-1, the J gene TRBJ2-5, with 9 bases fitting TRBD1. J was trimmed by 11 bases and V by 2 bases; bases with no gene match: 1. Germline CDR1 is SGHRS and CDR2 is YFSETQ. The CDR3 extends over 11 amino acids. CDR3 sequence: CASSFGTGQYF. The CDR3 bases are TGCGCCAGCAGCTTCGGGACAGGGCAGTACTTC.

Notes on this clonotype: This may come from a read error, since a much larger clone is one base off. The rearrangement joins TRBV7-9 to TRBJ2-1, with 9 bases aligning to TRBD2. J was trimmed by 3 bases and V by 11 bases; bases with no gene match: 8. The CDR3 has 14 residues. Germline lookup yields CDR1 SEHNR and CDR2 FQNEAQ (reference sequence). CDR3: CARGLTSGYNEQFF. Here the CDR3 DNA reads TGTGCCCGCGGTCTGACTAGCGGCTACAATGAGCAGTTCTTC.

This clonotype showed up just a few times. The rearrangement uses TRBV7-9 and TRBJ1-2; D call uncertain. V lost 1 base and J lost 0, with 6 bases in between. Per the germline V gene, CDR1 is SEHNR and CDR2 is FQNEAQ (reference sequence). This CDR3 contains 14 residues. The CDR3 is CASSLGVTNYGYTF. The CDR3 region has the DNA TGTGCCAGCAGCTTAGGAGTCACTAACTATGGCTACACCTTC.

The chain uses TRBV14 and TRBJ2-3, with D hard to call. Germline CDR1 and CDR2: SGHDN and FVKESK. CDR3 size: 13 residues. V dropped 4 bases and J dropped 5 bases, with 10 bases sitting between them. CDR3 DNA: TGTGCCAGCAGCCCCACTCTAGTAGATACGCAGTATTTT. This gives the protein CASSPTLVDTQYF. The full variable domain, completed using reference TRBV14 and TRBJ2-3, is EAGVTQFPSHSVIEKGQTVTLRCDPISGHDNLYWYRRVMGKEIKFLLHFVKESKQDESGMPNNRFLAERTGGTYSTLKVQPAELEDSGVYFCASSPTLVDTQYFGPGTRLTVL.